The 32 T cell receptor beta chains below were found in one sample sequenced in a study of blood T cell repertoires in COVID-19. Generated by immunoSEQ multiplex PCR, the TCRdb table keeps only in-frame clones and is missing some. This sample has around 160,000 clones; 70% to 90% occur once, and the top ten carry 8%. The sample comprised peripheral blood. Receptor source: a woman aged 55 to 70 with COVID-19, enrolled during active disease.

The chain is built from TRBV7-2 and TRBJ2-5; the match to TRBD2 covers 7 bases. J gave up 3 bases and V 8 bases, and 15 bases lay outside the gene matches. Germline V lookup: CDR1 SGHTA, CDR2 FQGNSA. The CDR3 loop spans 16 amino acids. CDR3 nucleotides: TGTGCCAGCCGCCCCGGCATAACGGGGGGTAAAGAGACCCAGTACTTC. This encodes CASRPGITGGKETQYF. The full variable domain, in which reference TRBV7-2 and TRBJ2-5 provide the parts outside the CDR3, is GAGVSQSPSNKVTEKGKDVELRCDPISGHTALYWYRQSLGQGLEFLIYFQGNSAPDKSGLPSDRFSAERTGGSVSTLTIQRTQQEDSAVYLCASRPGITGGKETQYFGPGTRLLVL.

The chain employs TRBV5-1 and TRBJ2-7; 7 positions agree with TRBD1. This CDR3 is 15 amino acids long. Unmatched junction bases numbered 8, after V lost 0 bases and J lost 5 bases. CDR1 SGHRS and CDR2 YFSETQ come from the germline V gene. The CDR3 DNA is TGCGCCAGCAGCTTGGTAAGGGGGACAGCGGACGAGCAGTACTTC. Amino acid sequence: CASSLVRGTADEQYF. The full variable domain, rest sourced from reference TRBV5-1 and TRBJ2-7, is KAGVTQTPRYLIKTRGQQVTLSCSPISGHRSVSWYQQTPGQGLQFLFEYFSETQRNKGNFPGRFSGRQFSNSRSEMNVSTLELGDSALYLCASSLVRGTADEQYFGPGTRLTVT.

V gene TRBV18 combines with J gene TRBJ2-6, with D hard to call. V lost 5 bases and J 3 bases, leaving 14 bases between the germline ends. There are 16 residues in the CDR3. CDR1 and CDR2 from the germline V gene are KGHSH and LQKENI. CDR3 region: CASSTLRLDGANVLTF. In DNA, the CDR3 is TGTGCCAGCTCAACCCTCCGGCTAGATGGGGCCAACGTCCTGACTTTC. Looking up the rest from reference TRBV18 and TRBJ2-6 gives the full variable domain: NAGVMQNPRHLVRRRGQEARLRCSPMKGHSHVYWYRQLPEEGLKFMVYLQKENIIDESGMPKERFSAEFPKEGPSILRIQQVVRGDSAAYFCASSTLRLDGANVLTFGAGSRLTVL.

This clone was found once. The chain joins TRBV5-1 to TRBJ2-5, with D possibly being TRBD1 (5 bases). Germline V gene lookup returns CDR1 SGHRS and CDR2 YFSETQ. The CDR3 consists of 17 residues. Trimming removed 4 bases at V and 5 bases at J, with 24 bases between. CDR3 amino acids: CASSPPAVDTIGETQYF. As DNA, the CDR3 is TGCGCCAGCAGCCCGCCGGCCGTGGACACAATCGGGGAGACCCAGTACTTC.

The V gene is TRBV7-2, the J gene TRBJ1-2; 9 bases agree with TRBD1. Germline V CDR1 and CDR2: SGHTA, FQGNSA. The V and J ends lost 5 bases and 3 bases, in that order; junction bases with no gene match: 13. CDR3 length: 17 residues. The CDR3 bases are TGTGCCAGCAGCCCCAGGACAGGGGCGCAAGGGGACTATGGCTACACCTTC. Protein product: CASSPRTGAQGDYGYTF.

The rearrangement links TRBV4-3 to TRBJ2-1; D uncertain. V lost 2 bases to trimming and J lost 10 bases, with 21 bases between them. The CDR3 is 16 amino acids. Per the germline V gene, CDR1 is LGHNA and CDR2 is YSLEER. The CDR3 nucleotides are TGCGCCAGCAGCCAAACCGTCGGCACAGATCCGAACGAGCAGTTCTTC. Encoded protein: CASSQTVGTDPNEQFF.

V usage is TRBV11-2 and J usage is TRBJ2-5; D remains ambiguous. CDR1 SGHAT and CDR2 FQNNGV come from the germline V gene. The CDR3 totals 16 residues. V gave up 5 bases and J gave up 4 bases, with 20 bases separating them. The CDR3 coding sequence is TGTGCCAGCAGCCAATTTGAGGCCCTCGGTGGAGAGACCCAGTACTTC. Its protein is CASSQFEALGGETQYF.

The CDR3 protein is CASSEFNGGSNYGYTF. CDR3 DNA sequence: TGTGCCAGCAGTGAATTTAACGGTGGGAGTAACTATGGCTACACCTTC. The genes are TRBV25-1 and TRBJ1-2; D is unclear. V was clipped by 1 base and J by 1 base, with 13 bases between them. Per germline, CDR1 MGHDK and CDR2 SYGVNS. The CDR3 length is 16 residues.

The J gene is TRBJ1-4, the V gene TRBV7-8; D is possibly TRBD1 (6 bases). This CDR3 has 14 residues. Trimming left V 2 bases short and J 6 bases short, with 10 bases between. The germline V gene has CDR1 SGHVS and CDR2 FQNEAQ. CDR3 in DNA: TGTGCCAGCAGCTTAATGACAGGCCATGAAAAACTGTTTTTT. This translates into CASSLMTGHEKLFF.

CDR3 nucleotide sequence: TGTGCCAGCAGCTTAGATCCTGCCTACGAGCAGTACTTC. It is translated as CASSLDPAYEQYF. The chain carries TRBV11-2 and TRBJ2-7; D unclear. There are 13 residues in the CDR3. CDR1 is SGHAT, CDR2 FQNNGV, per germline. Trimming shortened V by 0 bases and J by 2 bases, and 5 bases separated the two germline ends.

J is TRBJ1-5 and V is TRBV2; D gene ambiguous. From germline, CDR1 is SNHLY and CDR2 FYNNEI. There are 12 residues in the CDR3. V shed 7 bases and J shed 3 bases, with 7 bases lying between them. In DNA, the CDR3 is TGTGCCAGCACGGGTCCCAATCAGCCCCAGCATTTT. Translation: CASTGPNQPQHF.

This rearrangement joins TRBV2 to TRBJ2-2; 9 bases line up with TRBD2. The CDR3 contains 17 residues. J was trimmed by 1 base and V by 3 bases; bases with no gene match: 6. Per germline, CDR1 SNHLY and CDR2 FYNNEI. The CDR3 sequence is CASSDFLAGRNTGELFF. The CDR3, as DNA: TGTGCCAGCAGTGACTTTCTAGCGGGGAGGAACACCGGGGAGCTGTTTTTT.

The rearrangement uses TRBV11-3 and TRBJ2-3, with 10 nucleotides matching TRBD2. V was pared by 5 bases and J by 1 base, with 3 bases of the junction left unmatched. The CDR3 consists of 15 residues. Per germline, CDR1 SGHNT and CDR2 YENEEA. The CDR3 DNA reads TGTGCCAGCAGCCCGGGGACTAGCGGCACAGATACGCAGTATTTT. Residues: CASSPGTSGTDTQYF. Full variable domain (outside the CDR3, taken from reference TRBV11-3 and TRBJ2-3): EAGVVQSPRYKIIEKKQPVAFWCNPISGHNTLYWYLQNLGQGPELLIRYENEEAVDDSQLPKDRFSAERLKGVDSTLKIQPAELGDSAVYLCASSPGTSGTDTQYFGPGTRLTVL.

The chain joins TRBV6-1 to TRBJ2-2, with D maybe TRBD2 (5 bases). Germline CDR1 reads MNHNS; CDR2 reads SASEGT. V lost 3 bases and J 3 bases, leaving 8 bases between the germline ends. CDR3 length: 14 amino acids. This CDR3 is CASSEGSYTGELFF. Written as DNA, the CDR3 is TGTGCCAGCAGTGAGGGGAGTTACACCGGGGAGCTGTTTTTT.

This chain connects TRBV7-9 to TRBJ1-1; 9 positions agree with TRBD1. There are 14 residues in the CDR3. Germline V gives CDR1 SEHNR, CDR2 FQNEAQ (reference sequence). Germline trimming cut 5 bases from V and 4 bases from J; bases unmatched to any gene: 5. The CDR3 reads CASSLQGAFTEAFF. DNA for the CDR3: TGTGCCAGCAGCCTACAGGGGGCTTTCACTGAAGCTTTCTTT. The full variable domain, completed using reference TRBV7-9 and TRBJ1-1, is DTGVSQNPRHKITKRGQNVTFRCDPISEHNRLYWYRQTLGQGPEFLTYFQNEAQLEKSRLLSDRFSAERPKGSFSTLEIQRTEQGDSAMYLCASSLQGAFTEAFFGQGTRLTVV.

The chain links TRBV3-1 (or the pseudogene TRBV3-2) to TRBJ2-3, with 14 bases lining up with TRBD2. This CDR3 spans 20 amino acids. The germline CDR1 and CDR2 sequences are LGHDT and YNNKEL (reference sequence). V was clipped by 8 bases and J by 2 bases; unmatched bases: 18. The CDR3 DNA is TGTGCCAGCGAGAGGAAACCGGGACTAGCGGGGGTTGGCACCACAGATACGCAGTATTTT. Encoded protein: CASERKPGLAGVGTTDTQYF.

The chain is built from TRBV6-2 or TRBV6-3 and TRBJ2-3; no firm D call. Deletions cut 6 bases from V and 3 bases from J, with 10 bases between. This CDR3 comprises 13 residues. The germline V gene encodes CDR1 MNHEY and CDR2 SVGEGT. In DNA form, the CDR3 reads TGTGCCAGCAGCCCTCCCGGGACAGATACGCAGTATTTT. Amino acids: CASSPPGTDTQYF.

The CDR3 sequence: CASSRGTGNGYTF. The DNA for the CDR3 is TGTGCCAGCAGCAGAGGGACAGGGAATGGCTACACCTTC. The V and J genes are TRBV21-1 and TRBJ1-2; whether TRBD1, the table's D call, matches the DNA was not checked. TRBV21-1 is a known pseudogene. The CDR3 loop spans 13 amino acids.

This chain uses TRBV7-8 with TRBJ2-3; D call uncertain. Trimming pared 1 base from V and 1 base from J, leaving 9 bases between. This CDR3 has 15 residues. In germline, CDR1 is SGHVS, CDR2 FQNEAQ. The CDR3 region has the DNA TGTGCCAGCAGCTTAGAACGGGTCGGCACAGATACGCAGTATTTT. Translation gives CASSLERVGTDTQYF. Using reference TRBV7-8 and TRBJ2-3 for the parts outside the CDR3, the full variable domain is GAGVSQSPRYKVAKRGQDVALRCDPISGHVSLFWYQQALGQGPEFLTYFQNEAQLDKSGLPSDRFFAERPEGSVSTLKIQRTQQEDSAVYLCASSLERVGTDTQYFGPGTRLTVL.

The chain couples TRBV27 to TRBJ2-4, with a tentative D call TRBD1 (7 bases). CDR1 and CDR2 (germline): MNHEY, SMNVEV (reference sequence). This CDR3 has 13 amino acids. Trimming shortened V by 6 bases and J by 15 bases, and 21 bases separated the two germline ends. CDR3 DNA: TGTGCCAGCAGAGATATCAGGGGGGAAGTACCGTACTTC. Translated: CASRDIRGEVPYF.

The rearrangement joins TRBV5-1 to TRBJ2-7; D remains unclear. The ends were cut back, 4 bases at V and 2 bases at J, with 10 bases in the middle. The germline V gene has CDR1 SGHRS and CDR2 YFSETQ. This CDR3 region has 13 residues. The CDR3 is CASSPQTTYEQYF. The CDR3 region has the DNA TGCGCCAGCAGCCCCCAGACAACCTACGAGCAGTACTTC. The full variable domain, its missing parts supplied by reference TRBV5-1 and TRBJ2-7, is KAGVTQTPRYLIKTRGQQVTLSCSPISGHRSVSWYQQTPGQGLQFLFEYFSETQRNKGNFPGRFSGRQFSNSRSEMNVSTLELGDSALYLCASSPQTTYEQYFGPGTRLTVT.

The CDR3 here is CASRDTGEAFF. In DNA, the CDR3 is TGTGCCAGCAGGGATACAGGTGAAGCTTTCTTT. V is TRBV25-1 and J is TRBJ1-1; possible D gene TRBD1, 5 bases. The CDR3 covers 11 residues. V was shortened by 6 bases and J by 7 bases, with 9 bases between the two germline ends. Germline values: CDR1 MGHDK, CDR2 SYGVNS. Drawing the rest from reference TRBV25-1 and TRBJ1-1, the complete variable domain is EADIYQTPRYLVIGTGKKITLECSQTMGHDKMYWYQQDPGMELHLIHYSYGVNSTEKGDLSSESTVSRIRTEHFPLTLESARPSHTSQYLCASRDTGEAFFGQGTRLTVV.

This chain uses TRBV15 with TRBJ1-1, with D unresolved. This CDR3 is built from 14 residues. The germline gives CDR1 LNHNV, CDR2 YYDKDF (reference sequence). Trimming stripped 9 bases from V and 0 bases from J, with 14 bases between. CDR3 DNA sequence: TGTGCCACTGAGTCGACACTGATGAACACTGAAGCTTTCTTT. Its protein product is CATESTLMNTEAFF.

This chain connects TRBV27 to TRBJ1-1, with D tentatively TRBD1 (6 bases). Per the germline V gene, CDR1 is MNHEY and CDR2 is SMNVEV (reference sequence). V was clipped by 1 base and J by 3 bases, with 9 bases between them. The CDR3 is made up of 14 amino acids. The CDR3 protein is CASSLWGQDTEAFF. In DNA, the CDR3 is TGTGCCAGCAGTTTATGGGGGCAGGACACTGAAGCTTTCTTT.

The rearrangement uses TRBV27 and TRBJ2-7; 13 bases align to TRBD2. Germline values: CDR1 MNHEY, CDR2 SMNVEV (reference sequence). V shed 4 bases and J 2 bases; nucleotides not matched to a gene: 5. The CDR3 totals 16 residues. CDR3 sequence reads: CASSWRTSGGTYEQYF. CDR3 nucleotides: TGTGCCAGCAGTTGGAGGACTAGCGGGGGTACCTACGAGCAGTACTTC.

The rearrangement links TRBV27 to TRBJ1-1, with D tentatively TRBD1 (5 bases). Germline lookup yields CDR1 MNHEY and CDR2 SMNVEV (reference sequence). The V gene lost 3 bases and the J gene lost 7 bases, with 21 bases spanning the gap. The length of the CDR3 is 16 residues. The CDR3 spells CASSLLGGMTWVEAFF. The CDR3 DNA reads TGTGCCAGCAGTTTGCTGGGGGGAATGACTTGGGTTGAAGCTTTCTTT.

The chain joins TRBV12-3 or TRBV12-4 to TRBJ1-2, with D perhaps TRBD1 (6 bases). V was cut by 8 bases and J by 2 bases, with 12 bases left in between. The CDR3 sequence is 13 residues long. CDR3 nucleotide sequence: TGTGCCAGCTTCGTGACAGGCAACTATGGCTACACCTTC. Translation gives CASFVTGNYGYTF.

CDR3 coding DNA: TGCGCCAGCAGCCCCCAACATTATCCGTCTGAAGCTTTCTTT. It specifies CASSPQHYPSEAFF. The rearrangement joins TRBV4-1 to TRBJ1-1, with D hard to call. The germline V gene has CDR1 MGHRA and CDR2 YSYEKL. V was clipped by 4 bases and J by 6 bases, with 15 bases between them. CDR3 size: 14 residues.

In this sample, this clone turned up once. The chain employs TRBV6-5 and TRBJ2-7; tentatively, D is TRBD1 (5 bases). Germline V gene lookup returns CDR1 MNHEY and CDR2 SVGAGI. V was pared by 6 bases and J by 0 bases, with 15 bases between. There are 15 residues in the CDR3. The CDR3 region has the DNA TGTGCCAGCAGGATAGACAGCACTTACTCCTACGAGCAGTACTTC. Protein product: CASRIDSTYSYEQYF.

The chain joins TRBV12-3 or TRBV12-4 to TRBJ1-5, with TRBD1 identical over 11 bases. The CDR3 is made up of 13 amino acids. V shed 6 bases and J 7 bases; nucleotides not matched to a gene: 2. CDR3 coding DNA: TGTGCCAGCAGAAGGACAGGGGGCCAGCCCCAGCATTTT. Its protein is CASRRTGGQPQHF.

This clone was counted many times. The chain is built from TRBV7-9 and TRBJ2-7; the D gene is possibly TRBD1 (6 bases). The CDR3 length is 14 residues. The germline V and J ends were trimmed by 5 bases and 0 bases, with 11 bases remaining between them. Germline V gives CDR1 SEHNR, CDR2 FQNEAQ (reference sequence). CDR3 sequence reads: CASSPDSLSYEQYF. The CDR3 DNA reads as TGTGCCAGCAGCCCGGACAGTCTCTCCTACGAGCAGTACTTC.

The chain carries TRBV5-1 and TRBJ2-7, with 8 bases fitting TRBD1. The CDR3 contains 14 residues. Germline V gene sequence: CDR1 SGHRS, CDR2 YFSETQ. V shed 0 bases and J 5 bases; nucleotides not matched to a gene: 4. CDR3 in amino acids: CASSLGTGSNEQYF. DNA of the CDR3: TGCGCCAGCAGCTTGGGGACAGGGAGCAACGAGCAGTACTTC.